This T cell receptor beta chain was sequenced for a study of shared clonotypes between healthy human individuals (TCRdb year 2020). About the full investigation: A few men and two women, aged 18 to 49 years, made up the cohort. Libraries were prepared and TCR repertoires were sequenced by different laboratories using diverse techniques, in order to increase sequencing depth and limit assay-specific biases. Per donor, leukapheresis produced somewhere between about 0.85 and 8.9 billion PBMCs. Per donor, three plates each were used for CD4 naive and CD4 memory, two for CD8 naive, and one for CD8 memory. To estimate repertoire size and how much clonotypes are shared between individuals, the study performed deep sequencing of blood TCR repertoires from a few healthy adults.

CD8 naive samples were CD45RO-negative cells positively selected for CCR7, giving a CD45RA+CCR7+ population that excluded TemRA cells. Healthy HIV-negative adults with no recently reported acute infections or vaccinations were included as donors. Only Caucasian adults living in Nashville, Tennessee, USA were represented among the donors. After blood collection by leukapheresis, PBMCs were isolated using Ficoll-Histopaque density gradient centrifugation and then cryopreserved in the vapor phase of liquid nitrogen. Analytical flow cytometry was used to check the purity and quantity of each magnetically sorted T cell population. Genomic DNA was isolated from each sorted fraction and quantified by UV absorbance on a Nanodrop 2000c. Worth noting for this clone: Its antigen specificity is not known. No much larger clone exists at a distance of one base, and base qualities are not known.

Findings and caveats that apply to the study as a whole: Only blood was sampled, and tissue TCR repertoires likely differ from those in blood. Estimated clonotype richness was generally larger for naive than for memory subsets. Even with the large sequencing depth, rarefaction of the sorted-subset datasets indicated that sequencing was incomplete. When a few donors were compared, the shared fraction of clonotypes was about 5% for naive CD4, around 3.5% for naive CD8, roughly 2.5% for memory CD4, and 0.35% to 0.4% for memory CD8. Because the study included only a small number of donors, the genetic and exposure-history diversity represented was limited. Pairwise subsampling indicated that sequencing depth was expected to affect the degree of clonotype sharing among donors. Higher generation probabilities were observed for clonotypes shared by all four sorted-subset donors than for non-shared clonotypes.

Using the deep immunoSEQ assay, TCR CDR3 regions were amplified from genomic DNA by multiplex PCR. Genomic DNA extracted from each cell subset was distributed evenly over all wells of several immunoSEQ 96-well plates, and each plate served as one replicate. For sorted subsets, each replicate PCR was loaded with 200 ng genomic DNA, equivalent to 30,000 or so T cell genomes. Purified libraries were measured with a Qubit 3.0 fluorometer, size-checked on a Bioanalyzer 2100, and measured again with the KAPA Library Quantification kit. Each immunoSEQ 96-well plate was sequenced on its own single-read 150-cycle Illumina NextSeq 550 flow cell. Under the source paper's analysis protocol: Because the immunoSEQ output held only junctional sequences and lacked quality scores, the filtering could not match the filtering applied to full-length reads. Sequences were annotated with PyIR, a Python wrapper for IgBLAST v1.9, using IMGT germline references to assign V/J genes and CDR3. Any read was removed if the V/J assignment was weak (E-value above 1e-6), the CDR3 was missing, or the read contained stop codons, out-of-frame junctions, or ambiguous translated residues. A V3J clonotype was defined by an identical inferred V gene, J gene, and CDR3 amino acid sequence. The percentage overlap between two repertoires was calculated by dividing the number of shared unique clonotypes by the size of the smaller repertoire. Three approaches were used to assess repertoire richness: RTK rarefaction, the Chao1 estimator, and Recon v2.1 estimates of unobserved clonotypes. Generation probabilities were computed with OLGA for all TCRbeta clonotypes obtained by the gDNA method from a few donors. TCRdb stores this immuneACCESS table with in-frame sequences only. Part of the clones is absent; in the studies checked, under half of the shortfall reflects unresolved V genes, and no reason is known for the rest. The V and J calls and clone size come from that table; D and trimming were worked out from the DNA. The sample table lists around 2,000,000 clones, about 95% of them with a count of one. The ten largest clones capture 1% to 1.5% of the sample.

The sequenced material came from naive CD8+ T cells sorted from blood. The label giving this sample's cell subset or site can be read as: CD45RA+CCR7+. This TCR derives from a man between 18 and 35 years old in good health.

The CDR3 region reads CASSLGAGLENTGELFF. The DNA is as follows: TGTGCCAGCAGCTTAGGGGCGGGACTAGAGAACACCGGGGAGCTGTTTTTT. The chain uses TRBV7-9 and TRBJ2-2, and 8 junctional nucleotides match TRBD2. The CDR3 goes from the cysteine to the phenylalanine over 17 residues. Of all the DNA, just the CDR3 is kept, 51 bases in frame from base 1. From the germline V gene (reference sequence), CDR1 is SEHNR and CDR2 is FQNEAQ. Clipping removes 1 base from V and 1 base from J, with 5 as the unmatched junction base count. Beyond the CDR3, the reference TRBV7-9 and TRBJ2-2 genes provide the residues; the full variable domain reads: DTGVSQNPRHKITKRGQNVTFRCDPISEHNRLYWYRQTLGQGPEFLTYFQNEAQLEKSRLLSDRFSAERPKGSFSTLEIQRTEQGDSAMYLCASSLGAGLENTGELFFGEGSRLTVL.